This entry concerns a single T cell receptor (beta chain). CDR1 and CDR2 (germline): SGHTA, FQGNSA. The CDR3 sequence is 15 residues long. V was clipped by 11 bases and J by 7 bases; unmatched bases: 10. The record originates from a study of blood T cell repertoires in COVID-19. For the study at large: The United States, Italy and Spain provided the acute and convalescent COVID-19 samples. In each case, the material was cDNA or gDNA derived from T cells, B-cell-depleted T cells, or PBMCs.

Original methodology: Using reference gene primer amplification, nucleated cell counts were estimated. The protocol was immunoSEQ multiplex PCR, while the TCRdb copy is restricted to in-frame clones and leaves out a portion. V and J calls and clone size come straight from that table; D and trimming were deduced from the DNA. Here the sample spans about 330,000 clones, more than 70% being singletons. The V call is TRBV7-2, the J call TRBJ2-1; 14 bases map to TRBD2. The sequence came from a woman in her forties or fifties with acute or convalescent COVID-19. The sample taken for sequencing was peripheral blood. CDR3 residues: CASLEGLAGVNEQFF. CDR3 nucleotide sequence: TGTGCCTCCCTGGAGGGACTAGCGGGAGTTAATGAGCAGTTCTTC.